The 13 T cell receptor beta chains listed next were all sequenced from one sample in a study of shared T cell receptors in the human thymus. Sequencing used immunoSEQ multiplex PCR; TCRdb keeps in-frame clones, though not all of them. The sample carries some 640,000 clones, over 75% recorded once. These records were also assigned to another study, of human thymus T cells.

Sequencing used thymocytes. These TCRs come from a boy younger than two with a congenital heart defect.

The V call is TRBV29-1, the J call TRBJ2-7; 11 bases map to TRBD2. The CDR3 runs 14 residues. CDR1 is SQVTM and CDR2 is ANQGSEA in the germline V gene. CDR3 nucleotides: TGCAGTGTGGGGACTAGCGGCAAATTCTACGAGCAGTACTTC. Translated: CSVGTSGKFYEQYF.

The chain carries TRBV7-9 and TRBJ1-2; possibly TRBD1 for D (6 bases). Germline V CDR1 and CDR2: SEHNR, FQNEAQ (reference sequence). The CDR3 has 16 residues. Trimming took 5 bases from V and 9 from J, leaving 25 bases between them. The DNA for the CDR3 is TGTGCCAGCAGCCTCCGGGACAATTTAAGGTTCGGTAGCTACACCTTC. Encoded protein: CASSLRDNLRFGSYTF.

The chain joins TRBV5-6 to TRBJ2-7; the D is unclear. Germline CDR1 and CDR2: SGHDT and YYEEEE. V lost 0 bases to trimming and J lost 5 bases, with 15 bases between them. The CDR3 contains 15 residues. The CDR3 spells CASSLALLGEDEQYF. The CDR3 bases are TGTGCCAGCAGCTTGGCGCTCCTTGGCGAGGACGAGCAGTACTTC.

This rearrangement joins TRBV27 to TRBJ2-7, with D tentatively TRBD1 (6 bases). The CDR3 runs to 12 residues. V dropped 8 bases and J dropped 3 bases, with 11 bases sitting between them. CDR1 and CDR2 from the germline V gene are MNHEY and SMNVEV (reference sequence). The CDR3 nucleotides read TGTGCCAGCCAAGACAGGAACTACGAGCAGTACTTC. This codes for CASQDRNYEQYF.

This chain links TRBV2 with TRBJ1-4; weak D call: TRBD1 (6 bases). This CDR3 contains 13 residues. Germline CDR1 is SNHLY and CDR2 is FYNNEI. V was pared by 4 bases and J by 7 bases, with 10 bases between. The CDR3 nucleotides read TGTGCCAGCAGTGGGACAGTAGGTGAAAAACTGTTTTTT. It yields the protein CASSGTVGEKLFF. Together with reference TRBV2 and TRBJ1-4, the CDR3 gives the full variable domain: EPEVTQTPSHQVTQMGQEVILRCVPISNHLYFYWYRQILGQKVEFLVSFYNNEISEKSEIFDDQFSVERPDGSNFTLKIRSTKLEDSAMYFCASSGTVGEKLFFGSGTQLSVL.

This chain joins TRBV28 and TRBJ2-1, with 11 bases that match TRBD2. The V gene's germline CDR1 is MDHEN and CDR2 SYDVKM. V lost 4 bases and J lost 0; bases outside the gene matches: 14. CDR3 length: 20 amino acids. The CDR3 DNA reads as TGTGCCAGCAGTTCGGCCGACGGGACTAGCGGTGGGAGCTCCTACAATGAGCAGTTCTTC. It encodes CASSSADGTSGGSSYNEQFF.

The chain is built from TRBV27 and TRBJ1-6; D gene uncertain. Germline V lookup: CDR1 MNHEY, CDR2 SMNVEV (reference sequence). The V gene lost 3 bases and the J gene lost 7 bases, with 19 bases spanning the gap. The CDR3 runs 17 residues. The CDR3 is CASSLGPGPARNSPLHF. The CDR3 DNA follows: TGTGCCAGCAGTTTGGGCCCAGGCCCCGCTCGGAATTCACCCCTCCACTTT.

The J gene is TRBJ2-3, the V gene TRBV18; TRBD1 might be the D (5 bases). The CDR3 contains 14 residues. Deletions cut 3 bases from V and 4 bases from J, with 11 bases between. The germline gives CDR1 KGHSH, CDR2 LQKENI. CDR3 amino acids: CASSPLAGSDTQYF. CDR3 sequence (DNA): TGTGCCAGCTCACCCTTAGCAGGGTCAGATACGCAGTATTTT.

The chain links TRBV4-3 to TRBJ2-4; D might be TRBD1 (6 bases). Germline V gene sequence: CDR1 LGHNA, CDR2 YSLEER. This CDR3 has 17 residues. V was pared by 4 bases and J by 1 base, with 17 bases between. The CDR3 reads CASSPRGGKMAKNIQYF. The CDR3 region has the DNA TGCGCCAGCAGCCCAAGAGGGGGTAAGATGGCCAAAAACATTCAGTACTTC.

The gene calls are TRBV5-5 and TRBJ1-1, with D possibly matching TRBD1 (6 bases). The V end lost 1 base, the J end lost 5 bases, and 18 bases lay between the germline ends. CDR1 SGHKS and CDR2 YYEKEE come from the germline V gene (reference sequence). CDR3 length equals 16 residues. CDR3 amino acids: CASSLTPQGWGTEAFF. CDR3 nucleotides: TGTGCCAGCAGCTTGACCCCACAGGGATGGGGGACTGAAGCTTTCTTT. The full variable domain, completed using reference TRBV5-5 and TRBJ1-1, is DAGVTQSPTHLIKTRGQQVTLRCSPISGHKSVSWYQQVLGQGPQFIFQYYEKEERGRGNFPDRFSARQFPNYSSELNVNALLLGDSALYLCASSLTPQGWGTEAFFGQGTRLTVV.

The chain carries TRBV7-8 and TRBJ2-3, with a weak D call TRBD2 (6 bases). Germline-derived CDR1 and CDR2 are SGHVS and FQNEAQ. The V end was cut by 1 base, the J end by 2 bases, with 16 bases between. The CDR3 has 17 amino acids. The DNA of the CDR3 is TGTGCCAGCAGCTTAGTAAATCGAAGCGGGCTCACAGATACGCAGTATTTT. Residues: CASSLVNRSGLTDTQYF.

The chain links TRBV27 to TRBJ2-1, with 7 bases aligning to TRBD2. There are 15 residues in the CDR3. Germline CDR1 MNHEY, CDR2 SMNVEV (reference sequence). V lost 3 bases to trimming and J lost 2 bases; unmatched junction nucleotides: 4. As DNA, the CDR3 is TGTGCCAGCAGTTTCCGTCTAGCGGCCTACAATGAGCAGTTCTTC. Its protein is CASSFRLAAYNEQFF.

This clone came up once. The chain combines TRBV10-2 with TRBJ2-3, with TRBD2 as a possible D gene (6 bases). V was trimmed by 6 bases and J by 8 bases, leaving 12 bases between them. This CDR3 is 12 amino acids long. Looked up from germline, CDR1 is WSHSY and CDR2 is SAAADI. The CDR3 region is CASRLPSATQYF. The CDR3 region has the DNA TGCGCCAGCAGACTGCCTAGCGCTACGCAGTATTTT.